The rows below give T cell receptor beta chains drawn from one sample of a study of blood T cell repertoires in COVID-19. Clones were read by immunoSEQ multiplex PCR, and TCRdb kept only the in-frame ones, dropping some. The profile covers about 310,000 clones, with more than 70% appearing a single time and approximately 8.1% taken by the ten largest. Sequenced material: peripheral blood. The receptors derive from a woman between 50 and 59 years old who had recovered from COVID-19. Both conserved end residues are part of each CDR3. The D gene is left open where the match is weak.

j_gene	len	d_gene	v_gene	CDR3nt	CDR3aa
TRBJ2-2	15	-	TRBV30	TGTGCCTGGAGTGTACCGGGGGGCTGGACCGGGGAGCTGTTTTTT	CAWSVPGGWTGELFF
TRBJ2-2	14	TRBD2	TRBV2	TGTGCCAGGTCAGGGAGGGTCGACACCGGGGAGCTGTTTTTT	CARSGRVDTGELFF
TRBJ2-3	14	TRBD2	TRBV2	TGTGCCAGCAGTGTGGTGACTAGCGCAGATACGCAGTATTTT	CASSVVTSADTQYF
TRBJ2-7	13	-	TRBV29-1	TGCAGCGTTGAGGAGGGCGCGGAGTACGAGCAGTACTTC	CSVEEGAEYEQYF
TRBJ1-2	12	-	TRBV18	TGTGCCAGCTCAGGGGCGACGCGAGGCTACACCTTC	CASSGATRGYTF
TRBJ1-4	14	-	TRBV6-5	TGTGCCAGCAGTTACGAGGACAGAGGGGAAAAACTGTTTTTT	CASSYEDRGEKLFF
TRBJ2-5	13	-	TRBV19	TGTGCCAGTAGTACGAGCGGACAAGAGACCCAGTACTTC	CASSTSGQETQYF
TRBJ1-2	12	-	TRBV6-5	TGTGCCAGCAGTTACCCAGGGTATGGCTACACCTTC	CASSYPGYGYTF
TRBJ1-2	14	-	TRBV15	TGTGCCACCAGCAGAGATTGGGCAGGGCTCGGCTACACCTTC	CATSRDWAGLGYTF
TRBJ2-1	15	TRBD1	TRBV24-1	TGTGCCACCAGTGAGCCGGGACAGGGTAGCGATGAGCAGTTCTTC	CATSEPGQGSDEQFF
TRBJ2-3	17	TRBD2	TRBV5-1	TGCGCCAGCACCCGCGGGGCTAGCGGGGGGTTGGCAGATACGCAGTATTTT	CASTRGASGGLADTQYF
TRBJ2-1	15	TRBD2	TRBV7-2	TGTGCCAGCAGCTGGGGTAGCGGGTCGATCAATGAGCAGTTCTTC	CASSWGSGSINEQFF
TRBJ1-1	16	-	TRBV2	TGTGCCAGCAGTGGGAATAGACGGTCGGGGGGCACTGAAGCTTTCTTT	CASSGNRRSGGTEAFF